The 28 T cell receptor beta chains given below trace back to one sample, sequenced in a study of low-dose radiotherapy and immunotherapy resistance in tumors. Time point denoted: after trial treatment. Treatment defined: LDRT plus nivolumab, ipilimumab, low-dose cyclophosphamide and aspirin (RACIN trial). Covering alpha and beta chains, TRAV- and TRBV-specific primers were used for the first-strand cDNA. PCR amplification of the TCRs was performed with Phusion for 20 PCR cycles, and it relied on a constant-region primer together with a V-primer adapter. From the reads, TCRdb called clonotypes with MiXCR, one entry per CDR3 protein. Among about 84,000 distinct CDR3 sequences listed, about 17% were seen once. The specimen was PBMCs, collected after low-dose radiotherapy plus immunotherapy. The receptors were gathered from a male donor with prostate cancer.

This clonotype was recorded many times. The chain has TRBV12-3 or TRBV12-4 and TRBJ2-2; D is possibly TRBD2 (7 bases). V lost 0 bases, J lost 3 bases, and 14 bases lay in between. CDR3 size: 17 residues. The CDR3 DNA sequence: TGTGCCAGCAGTTTAGCGCGCGGGGGCGCAGACACCGGGGAGCTGTTTTTT. Protein: CASSLARGGADTGELFF.

The sample holds many counts of this clonotype. The CDR3 coding sequence is TGTGCCACCAACGGGGTAGGAGATACGCAGTATTTT. Protein: CATNGVGDTQYF. V and J are TRBV24-1 and TRBJ2-3; perhaps TRBD2 as D (5 bases). The germline gives CDR1 KGHDR, CDR2 SFDVKD. CDR3 size: 12 residues. The V end lost 8 bases, the J end lost 5 bases, and 10 bases lay between the germline ends.

For this clonotype: Only one base separates this from a far larger clonotype, so it likely reflects a read error. V and J are TRBV5-4 and TRBJ2-1, with 13 bases that match TRBD2. This CDR3 is 14 amino acids long. Germline CDR1 SGHNT, CDR2 YYREEE (reference sequence). Trimming cost V 4 bases and J 9 bases; bases outside gene matches: 4. The CDR3 loop reads CASSRTSGSIEQFF. CDR3 in DNA: TGTGCCAGCAGCCGGACTAGCGGGAGTATTGAGCAGTTCTTC.

This clonotype has at least ten counts. The V gene is TRBV6-1, the J gene TRBJ2-1; no definite D call. The CDR3 has 15 residues. V lost 2 bases and J lost 1, with 9 bases in between. Germline loops: CDR1 MNHNS, CDR2 SASEGT. CDR3 residues: CASSETILSYNEQFF. DNA of the CDR3: TGTGCCAGCAGTGAAACTATCTTATCCTACAATGAGCAGTTCTTC.

In this sample, this clonotype turned up many times. The V and J genes are TRBV28 and TRBJ1-1; a possible D gene is TRBD1 (5 bases). The length of the CDR3 is 15 residues. CDR1 and CDR2 (germline): MDHEN, SYDVKM. V lost 1 base and J lost 2, with 11 bases in between. The DNA of the CDR3 is TGTGCCAGCAGTTTATACGGGGGAGGAAACACTGAAGCTTTCTTT. Its protein is CASSLYGGGNTEAFF.

This clonotype came up many times. The chain carries TRBV5-4 and TRBJ2-2, with TRBD1 matching over 10 bases. Germline-derived CDR1 and CDR2 are SGHNT and YYREEE (reference sequence). CDR3 length: 16 residues. J lost 3 bases, V lost 3 bases, and 5 bases had no gene match. CDR3: CASSSPGQGYTGELFF. The CDR3 DNA is TGTGCCAGCAGCTCCCCGGGACAGGGGTACACCGGGGAGCTGTTTTTT.

This clonotype was found many times. In nucleotides, the CDR3 is TGTGCCAGCAGCTTAGTGGGACAGGGGGCTTTCGAGCAGTACTTC. Translating gives CASSLVGQGAFEQYF. The V and J genes are TRBV7-2 and TRBJ2-7, with TRBD1 matching over 12 bases. CDR1 and CDR2 (germline): SGHTA, FQGNSA. This CDR3 is built from 15 residues. J gave up 6 bases and V 1 base, and 4 bases lay outside the gene matches.

This clonotype was detected many times. The CDR3 here is CASSPRQPPNEKLFF. The CDR3 region has the DNA TGTGCCAGCAGTCCCCGACAGCCGCCTAATGAAAAACTGTTTTTT. This sequence joins TRBV27 and TRBJ1-4; possible D gene TRBD1, 5 bases. CDR3 size: 15 residues. The V and J ends lost 5 bases and 3 bases respectively, with 13 bases between them. Germline V gives CDR1 MNHEY, CDR2 SMNVEV (reference sequence).

This clonotype was found many times. The chain couples TRBV4-1 to TRBJ2-4, with 9 nucleotides matching TRBD2. Per the germline V gene, CDR1 is MGHRA and CDR2 is YSYEKL. V shed 1 base and J 9 bases; nucleotides not matched to a gene: 10. The length of the CDR3 is 16 residues. This chain's CDR3 is CASSQAGGLAGSIQYF. CDR3 coding DNA: TGCGCCAGCAGCCAAGCCGGGGGGCTAGCGGGAAGCATTCAGTACTTC.

This clonotype occurred a few times. This chain joins TRBV6-2 or TRBV6-3 and TRBJ2-5; weak D call: TRBD2 (6 bases). This CDR3 has 16 amino acids. V lost 7 bases and J 0 bases, leaving 18 bases between the germline ends. Germline V gives CDR1 MNHEY, CDR2 SVGEGT. CDR3 region: CASTPSQRANQETQYF. As DNA, the CDR3 is TGTGCCAGCACCCCTAGTCAGCGGGCCAACCAAGAGACCCAGTACTTC.

This clonotype was counted at least ten times. The chain uses TRBV3-1 and TRBJ2-2, with TRBD1 matching 11 bases. The CDR3 covers 19 residues. J was trimmed by 0 bases and V by 3 bases; bases with no gene match: 9. CDR1 and CDR2 (germline): LGHDT, YNNKEL (reference sequence). CDR3 region: CASSHRGQGGRPNTGELFF. The CDR3 nucleotides are TGTGCCAGCAGCCACCGGGGACAGGGGGGTCGTCCGAACACCGGGGAGCTGTTTTTT.

Note on this clonotype: A read error is the likely source, as a far larger clone sits one nucleotide away. The CDR3 protein is CASSRWGLAGGLHNAQFF. The CDR3 DNA reads TGTGCCAGCAGCCGCTGGGGACTAGCGGGAGGGCTTCACAATGCGCAGTTCTTC. The V gene is TRBV6-8, the J gene TRBJ2-1, with 16 bases fitting TRBD2. Germline CDR1 reads MNHGY; CDR2 reads SAAAGT. The CDR3 spans 18 residues.

At least ten counts were recorded for this clonotype. This chain uses TRBV19 with TRBJ2-2; D might be TRBD1 (6 bases). Germline lookup yields CDR1 LNHDA and CDR2 SQIVND (reference sequence). This CDR3 contains 14 residues. V shed 8 bases and J shed 5 bases, with 15 bases lying between them. The CDR3 loop is CASRFNRETGELFF. DNA of the CDR3: TGTGCCAGTCGGTTCAACAGGGAAACCGGGGAGCTGTTTTTT.

Ten or more counts support this clonotype. The chain carries TRBV20-1 and TRBJ2-7, with D tentatively TRBD1 (6 bases). CDR1 and CDR2 (germline): DFQATT, SNEGSKA (reference sequence). V lost 0 bases, J lost 3 bases, and 9 bases lay in between. The CDR3 runs to 13 residues. CDR3 amino acids: CSARDVRGYEQYF. In DNA form, the CDR3 reads TGCAGTGCTAGAGATGTCAGGGGCTACGAGCAGTACTTC.

The table lists this clonotype with many counts. The chain recombines TRBV12-3 or TRBV12-4 with TRBJ2-7; 7 bases fit TRBD2. The CDR3 has 13 residues. Losses at the gene ends were 2 bases for V and 3 bases for J; bases not matched to a gene: 1. The CDR3 DNA reads as TGTGCCAGCAGTTTACGGACTAGCTACGAGCAGTACTTC. Amino acids: CASSLRTSYEQYF.

This clonotype showed up just a few times. The V gene is TRBV5-4, the J gene TRBJ2-1; 8 bases match TRBD1. With 3 bases clipped from V and 4 bases from J, the junction kept 6 bases outside the gene matches. The CDR3 has 15 amino acids. Germline CDR1 is SGHNT and CDR2 is YYREEE (reference sequence). The CDR3 DNA follows: TGTGCCAGCAGCTCCCAGGGGGCCTATTACAATGAGCAGTTCTTC. Its translation: CASSSQGAYYNEQFF.

This clonotype has a count of ten or more. The chain joins TRBV30 to TRBJ1-2, with D possibly matching TRBD1 (5 bases). The CDR3 consists of 13 residues. Trimming stripped 2 bases from V and 2 bases from J, with 9 bases between. Looked up from germline, CDR1 is GTSNPN and CDR2 is SVGIG (reference sequence). The CDR3 nucleotides read TGTGCCTGGAGTCAACAGGAGAACTATGGCTACACCTTC. Translated: CAWSQQENYGYTF. Full variable domain (missing parts from reference TRBV30 and TRBJ1-2): SQTIHQWPATLVQPVGSPLSLECTVEGTSNPNLYWYRQAAGRGLQLLFYSVGIGQISSEVPQNLSASRPQDRQFILSSKKLLLSDSGFYLCAWSQQENYGYTFGSGTRLTVV.

This clonotype was seen many times. The V and J genes are TRBV6-5 and TRBJ1-2, with D unresolved. The CDR3 totals 14 residues. Trimming removed 6 bases at V and 5 bases at J, with 16 bases between. Germline lookup yields CDR1 MNHEY and CDR2 SVGAGI. The CDR3 is CASSRTALGYGYTF. DNA of the CDR3: TGTGCCAGCAGCCGGACGGCCTTGGGGTATGGCTACACCTTC.

This clonotype showed up just a few times. The genes are TRBV18 and TRBJ2-2; TRBD1 is a possible D gene (7 bases). The CDR3 is 15 residues long. Germline V gives CDR1 KGHSH, CDR2 LQKENI. Trimming took off 4 bases at V and 4 bases at J, with 13 bases between the two ends. CDR3 nucleotides: TGTGCCAGCTCACGCGGGACAGAGATCACCGGGGAGCTGTTTTTT. It yields the protein CASSRGTEITGELFF.

This clonotype was picked up many times. The chain links TRBV11-2 to TRBJ2-5; 8 nucleotides agree with TRBD1. Looked up from germline, CDR1 is SGHAT and CDR2 is FQNNGV. The V segment lost 5 bases and the J segment 5 bases; nucleotides outside the gene matches: 4. This CDR3 region has 13 residues. DNA for the CDR3: TGTGCCAGCAGCCCGGACAGGGTCGAGACCCAGTACTTC. Translated, it gives CASSPDRVETQYF. The whole variable domain, remainder taken from reference TRBV11-2 and TRBJ2-5, is EAGVAQSPRYKIIEKRQSVAFWCNPISGHATLYWYQQILGQGPKLLIQFQNNGVVDDSQLPKDRFSAERLKGVDSTLKIQPAKLEDSAVYLCASSPDRVETQYFGPGTRLLVL.

This clonotype occurred a few times. The rearrangement links TRBV10-1 to TRBJ2-5; 7 bases match TRBD2. The CDR3 consists of 15 residues. CDR1 and CDR2 (germline): WNHNN, SYGVQD (reference sequence). Germline trimming cut 6 bases from V and 0 bases from J; bases unmatched to any gene: 7. Here the CDR3 reads CASRSSGSNQETQYF. The CDR3 nucleotides read TGCGCCAGCAGATCTAGCGGAAGCAACCAAGAGACCCAGTACTTC.

The table lists this clonotype with many counts. The J gene is TRBJ2-2, the V gene TRBV12-3 or TRBV12-4; 13 bases are shared with TRBD2. The junction had 5 bases not matched to a gene; V was cut back by 3 bases and J by 4 bases. CDR3 size: 17 residues. CDR3 DNA: TGTGCCAGCAGTTTTAGAGGACTAGCGGGAGCCACCGGGGAGCTGTTTTTT. Protein sequence: CASSFRGLAGATGELFF.

To note about this clonotype: The DNA is omitted, as the CDR3 cannot be located on it reliably, and the CDR3 follows TCRdb's listing. This rearrangement joins TRBV28 to TRBJ2-2; TRBD2 is taken as the D call from the table, unchecked against the DNA. From germline, CDR1 is MDHEN and CDR2 SYDVKM. The length of the CDR3 is 19 amino acids, counting both ends. CDR3 residues: CASSYIAGGPRTGELFFFF.

This clonotype was seen repeatedly, ten times or more. V is TRBV4-1 and J is TRBJ2-5; no firm D call. V was clipped by 1 base and J by 6 bases, with 12 bases between them. Germline CDR1 reads MGHRA; CDR2 reads YSYEKL. The CDR3 consists of 14 residues. The DNA of the CDR3 is TGCGCCAGCAGCCAAGGATCACAATGGAAGACCCAGTACTTC. Translated: CASSQGSQWKTQYF.

The sample holds many counts of this clonotype. This rearrangement joins TRBV7-2 to TRBJ2-1; D is undetermined. CDR1 and CDR2 from the germline V gene are SGHTA and FQGNSA. This CDR3 has 17 amino acids. With 2 bases removed from V and 0 bases from J, the gap between germline ends came to 14 bases. Written as DNA, the CDR3 is TGTGCCAGCAGCTTAAGGGATTGGGAATTCTCCTACAATGAGCAGTTCTTC. Translated: CASSLRDWEFSYNEQFF.

This clonotype was detected a few times. The chain has TRBV6-2 or TRBV6-3 and TRBJ2-4; D not certain. The ends were cut back, 4 bases at V and 1 base at J, with 8 bases in the middle. The CDR3 has 14 amino acids. The germline gives CDR1 MNHEY, CDR2 SVGEGT. CDR3 region: CASSFSAAKNIQYF. DNA of the CDR3: TGTGCCAGCAGTTTTTCTGCCGCCAAAAACATTCAGTACTTC.

This clonotype was recorded many times. This chain connects TRBV7-3 to TRBJ2-7; D gene uncertain. Germline lookup yields CDR1 SGHTA and CDR2 FQGTGA. Trimming stripped 2 bases from V and 1 base from J, with 9 bases between. The CDR3 is 14 residues long. CDR3 in amino acids: CASSLAANSYEQYF. The DNA for the CDR3 is TGTGCCAGCAGCTTAGCGGCCAATTCCTACGAGCAGTACTTC. The full variable domain, its missing parts supplied by reference TRBV7-3 and TRBJ2-7, is GAGVSQTPSNKVTEKGKYVELRCDPISGHTALYWYRQSLGQGPEFLIYFQGTGAADDSGLPNDRFFAVRPEGSVSTLKIQRTERGDSAVYLCASSLAANSYEQYFGPGTRLTVT.

This clonotype was seen at least ten times. DNA of the CDR3: TGCGCCAGCAGCCAAATTGCCTTTTCCTACAATGAGCAGTTCTTC. Protein product: CASSQIAFSYNEQFF. The chain employs TRBV4-1 and TRBJ2-1, with no clear D. The V and J ends lost 2 bases and 1 base respectively, with 9 bases between them. CDR1 and CDR2 from the germline V gene are MGHRA and YSYEKL. This CDR3 comprises 15 residues.